These 18 T cell receptor beta chains share one sample of origin, sequenced in a study of lymphopenia after photon versus proton radiotherapy. The repertoire was sequenced with immunoSEQ multiplex PCR; TCRdb's copy has only in-frame clones and lacks some. The table shows more than 35,000 clones, with roughly 84% occurring only once. Sequencing used peripheral blood, obtained from a patient treated with photon-based radiotherapy. All receptors come from a man aged 50 to 60 with gastric cancer.

The chain couples TRBV7-2 to TRBJ2-2; a possible D gene is TRBD2 (5 bases). Trimming shortened V by 3 bases and J by 6 bases, and 11 bases separated the two germline ends. Germline V gene sequence: CDR1 SGHTA, CDR2 FQGNSA. The CDR3 contains 14 residues. The CDR3 region is CASSFRGSAGELFF. DNA for the CDR3: TGTGCCAGCAGCTTTCGAGGGTCTGCCGGGGAGCTGTTTTTT.

The chain carries TRBV18 and TRBJ1-1; no firm D call. Germline V gene sequence: CDR1 KGHSH, CDR2 LQKENI. CDR3 length: 14 amino acids. The germline V and J ends were trimmed by 2 bases and 1 base, with 8 bases remaining between them. CDR3 nucleotides: TGTGCCAGCTCACCATTCGGGTCGAACACTGAAGCTTTCTTT. Protein product: CASSPFGSNTEAFF.

The gene calls are TRBV6-4 and TRBJ1-3; D might be TRBD1 (6 bases). The CDR3 is made up of 14 amino acids. Trimming took off 10 bases at V and 2 bases at J, with 15 bases between the two ends. Looked up from germline, CDR1 is MRHNA and CDR2 is SNTAGT. This CDR3 reads CANSRRGAGNTIYF. Written as DNA, the CDR3 is TGTGCCAATTCTAGGAGGGGGGCTGGAAACACCATATATTTT.

V gene TRBV4-2 combines with J gene TRBJ1-1; 12 nucleotides match TRBD1. V lost 4 bases and J lost 4; bases outside the gene matches: 4. The CDR3 consists of 15 residues. CDR1 and CDR2 (germline): LGHNA, YNFKEQ. CDR3 loop: CASSLPGQGATEAFF. CDR3 in DNA: TGTGCCAGCAGCCTACCGGGACAGGGGGCCACTGAAGCTTTCTTT.

This clone has a handful of counts. The chain couples TRBV7-9 to TRBJ2-1, with D possibly TRBD1 on 6 matching bases. The CDR3 spans 17 residues. Germline loops: CDR1 SEHNR, CDR2 FQNEAQ (reference sequence). V lost 5 bases to trimming and J lost 4 bases, with 21 bases between them. The CDR3 bases are TGTGCCAGCAGCCCGTCCCCTAGCTCGCAGGGGTACAATGAGCAGTTCTTC. Translated: CASSPSPSSQGYNEQFF.

The gene calls are TRBV7-2 and TRBJ2-5; no clear D gene. V gave up 2 bases and J gave up 1 base, with 8 bases separating them. This CDR3 is built from 14 residues. Per the germline V gene, CDR1 is SGHTA and CDR2 is FQGNSA. CDR3 region: CASSLRQVQETQYF. Here the CDR3 DNA reads TGTGCCAGCAGCTTAAGACAAGTCCAAGAGACCCAGTACTTC. The variable domain in full, with the rest retrieved from reference TRBV7-2 and TRBJ2-5, is GAGVSQSPSNKVTEKGKDVELRCDPISGHTALYWYRQSLGQGLEFLIYFQGNSAPDKSGLPSDRFSAERTGGSVSTLTIQRTQQEDSAVYLCASSLRQVQETQYFGPGTRLLVL.

CDR3: CASSPPSGTGELFF. The CDR3 coding sequence is TGTGCCAGCTCACCACCGAGTGGGACCGGGGAGCTGTTTTTT. The chain links TRBV18 to TRBJ2-2; D is ambiguous. From germline, CDR1 is KGHSH and CDR2 LQKENI. Trimming took 0 bases from V and 5 from J, leaving 7 bases between them. The CDR3 totals 14 residues.

V gene TRBV29-1 combines with J gene TRBJ1-2; 9 bases agree with TRBD1. V was pared by 6 bases and J by 4 bases, with 6 bases of the junction left unmatched. The germline gives CDR1 SQVTM, CDR2 ANQGSEA. This CDR3 spans 13 amino acids. The CDR3 bases are TGCAGCGTGGACAGGGGATATCTCTATGGCTACACCTTC. It yields the protein CSVDRGYLYGYTF.

This clone was seen just once. The V and J genes are TRBV19 and TRBJ1-4; D gene unclear. Germline CDR1 reads LNHDA; CDR2 reads SQIVND (reference sequence). Trimming took off 3 bases at V and 2 bases at J, with 10 bases between the two ends. The length of the CDR3 is 15 residues. CDR3 amino acids: CASSMKGDTNEKLFF. In DNA, the CDR3 is TGTGCCAGTAGTATGAAGGGAGACACTAATGAAAAACTGTTTTTT.

The chain combines TRBV19 with TRBJ1-1; 12 positions agree with TRBD1. The V gene's germline CDR1 is LNHDA and CDR2 SQIVND (reference sequence). V trimming: 8 bases; J trimming: 10 bases; junction bases outside the gene matches: 11. The CDR3 is 14 amino acids. CDR3 region: CASHSEGQGARAFF. Here the CDR3 DNA reads TGTGCCAGTCACTCGGAGGGACAGGGGGCAAGAGCTTTCTTT.

The chain is built from TRBV15 and TRBJ1-3, with D maybe TRBD1 (6 bases). V gave up 0 bases and J gave up 2 bases, with 11 bases separating them. Germline assignment: CDR1 LNHNV and CDR2 YYDKDF (reference sequence). The CDR3 is 16 residues long. The CDR3 sequence: CATSRDPGGAGNTIYF. The CDR3 DNA follows: TGTGCCACCAGCAGAGATCCGGGGGGCGCTGGAAACACCATATATTTT.

The rearrangement joins TRBV28 to TRBJ2-5; 7 bases agree with TRBD2. V was clipped by 2 bases and J by 7 bases; unmatched bases: 10. Germline CDR1 and CDR2: MDHEN and SYDVKM. The CDR3 totals 15 residues. The CDR3 sequence is CASSLSGTGLRTQYF. The DNA for the CDR3 is TGTGCCAGCAGTTTAAGCGGGACGGGACTCAGGACCCAGTACTTC.

The rearrangement uses TRBV4-1 and TRBJ2-2, with 10 nucleotides matching TRBD2. The junction had 8 bases not matched to a gene; V was cut back by 1 base and J by 3 bases. This CDR3 is 18 amino acids long. Germline CDR1 is MGHRA and CDR2 is YSYEKL. The CDR3 is CASSQGGLARGDTGELFF. The CDR3, as DNA: TGCGCCAGCAGCCAAGGGGGACTAGCGAGGGGTGACACCGGGGAGCTGTTTTTT.

The V and J genes are TRBV2 and TRBJ1-1; 7 nucleotides align to TRBD1. The CDR3 covers 15 residues. Germline values: CDR1 SNHLY, CDR2 FYNNEI. With V trimmed by 10 bases and J by 1 base, 12 bases remained unmatched. The CDR3 region has the DNA TGTGCCATCCTACCCCGACAGGGCCCGAACACTGAAGCTTTCTTT. Residues: CAILPRQGPNTEAFF. The variable domain in full, with the rest retrieved from reference TRBV2 and TRBJ1-1, is EPEVTQTPSHQVTQMGQEVILRCVPISNHLYFYWYRQILGQKVEFLVSFYNNEISEKSEIFDDQFSVERPDGSNFTLKIRSTKLEDSAMYFCAILPRQGPNTEAFFGQGTRLTVV.

V usage is TRBV28 and J usage is TRBJ2-3; maybe TRBD1 (5 bases). V lost 2 bases, J lost 2 bases, and 11 bases lay in between. The length of the CDR3 is 15 residues. Germline V gene sequence: CDR1 MDHEN, CDR2 SYDVKM. Written as DNA, the CDR3 is TGTGCCAGCAGTTTAGGGGCCAGGGTCACAGATACGCAGTATTTT. It codes for CASSLGARVTDTQYF.

The chain uses TRBV5-8 and TRBJ1-5; D is undetermined. Trimming shortened V by 0 bases and J by 5 bases, and 15 bases separated the two germline ends. This CDR3 spans 16 amino acids. The V gene's germline CDR1 is SGHTS and CDR2 YDEGEE. CDR3: CASSLALGWRDQPQHF. The CDR3 bases are TGTGCCAGCAGCTTGGCCCTAGGGTGGAGGGATCAGCCCCAGCATTTT.

This clone was seen just once. V and J are TRBV5-8 and TRBJ1-5; 10 positions agree with TRBD1. The germline V gene has CDR1 SGHTS and CDR2 YDEGEE. V shed 2 bases and J 6 bases; nucleotides not matched to a gene: 5. CDR3 length: 15 residues. The CDR3 sequence is CASSFGTGARQPQHF. The CDR3 nucleotides read TGTGCCAGCAGCTTTGGGACAGGGGCTCGTCAGCCCCAGCATTTT.

The rearrangement joins TRBV7-2 to TRBJ2-1; 12 bases are a match to TRBD2. CDR1 and CDR2 from the germline V gene are SGHTA and FQGNSA. Unmatched junction bases numbered 5, after V lost 1 base and J lost 10 bases. The length of the CDR3 is 15 residues. CDR3 coding DNA: TGTGCCAGCAGCTTAGGGGGGACTAGCGGGCCCGAGCAGTTCTTC. This sequence encodes CASSLGGTSGPEQFF.